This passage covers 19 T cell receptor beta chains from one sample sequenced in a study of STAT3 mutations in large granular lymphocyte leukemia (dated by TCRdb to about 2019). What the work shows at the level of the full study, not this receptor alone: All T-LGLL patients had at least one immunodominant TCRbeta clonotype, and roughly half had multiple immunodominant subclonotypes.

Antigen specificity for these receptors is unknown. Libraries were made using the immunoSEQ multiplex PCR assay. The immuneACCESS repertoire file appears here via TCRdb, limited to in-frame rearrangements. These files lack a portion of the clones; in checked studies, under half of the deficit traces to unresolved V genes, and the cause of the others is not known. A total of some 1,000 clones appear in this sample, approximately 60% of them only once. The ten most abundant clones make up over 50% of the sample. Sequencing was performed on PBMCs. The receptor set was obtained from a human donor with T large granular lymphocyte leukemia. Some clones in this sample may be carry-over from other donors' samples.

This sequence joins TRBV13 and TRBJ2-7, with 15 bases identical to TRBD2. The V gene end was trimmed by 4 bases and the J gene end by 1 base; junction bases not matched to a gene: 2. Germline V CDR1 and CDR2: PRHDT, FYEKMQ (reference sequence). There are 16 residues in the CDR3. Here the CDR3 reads CASSSGLAGGSYEQYF. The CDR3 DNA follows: TGTGCCAGCAGCTCGGGACTAGCGGGGGGATCCTACGAGCAGTACTTC. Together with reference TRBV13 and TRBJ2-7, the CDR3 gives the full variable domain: AAGVIQSPRHLIKEKRETATLKCYPIPRHDTVYWYQQGPGQDPQFLISFYEKMQSDKGSIPDRFSAQQFSDYHSELNMSSLELGDSALYFCASSSGLAGGSYEQYFGPGTRLTVT.

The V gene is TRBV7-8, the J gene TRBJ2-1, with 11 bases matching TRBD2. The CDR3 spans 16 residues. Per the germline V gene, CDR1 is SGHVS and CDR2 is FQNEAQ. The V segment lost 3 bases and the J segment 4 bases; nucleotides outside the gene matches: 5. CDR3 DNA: TGTGCCAGCAGCTTCGGGACTAGCGGACCTTACAATGAGCAGTTCTTC. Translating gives CASSFGTSGPYNEQFF. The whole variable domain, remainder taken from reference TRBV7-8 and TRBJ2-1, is GAGVSQSPRYKVAKRGQDVALRCDPISGHVSLFWYQQALGQGPEFLTYFQNEAQLDKSGLPSDRFFAERPEGSVSTLKIQRTQQEDSAVYLCASSFGTSGPYNEQFFGPGTRLTVL.

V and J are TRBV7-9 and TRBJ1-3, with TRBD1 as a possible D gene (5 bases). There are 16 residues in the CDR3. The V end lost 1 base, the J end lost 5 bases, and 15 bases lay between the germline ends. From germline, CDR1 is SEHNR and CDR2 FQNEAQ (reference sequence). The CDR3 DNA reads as TGTGCCAGCAGCTTAGGATGGTTAGGGGCAAGAAACACCATATATTTT. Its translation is CASSLGWLGARNTIYF.

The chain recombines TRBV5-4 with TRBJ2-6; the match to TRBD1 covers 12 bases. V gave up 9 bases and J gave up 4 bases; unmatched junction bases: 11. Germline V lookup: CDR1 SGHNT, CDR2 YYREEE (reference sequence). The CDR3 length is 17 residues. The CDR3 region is CATRAGTGGRGANVLTF. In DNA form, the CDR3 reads TGTGCCACCCGTGCCGGGACAGGGGGCAGAGGGGCCAACGTCCTGACTTTC.

CDR3 loop: CASREGGSYGYTF. DNA for the CDR3: TGCGCCAGCAGGGAAGGAGGTAGCTATGGCTACACCTTC. The chain uses TRBV5-1 and TRBJ1-2; D uncertain. The CDR3 is 13 amino acids. Deletions cut 5 bases from V and 4 bases from J, with 12 bases between. CDR1 is SGHRS, CDR2 YFSETQ, per germline.

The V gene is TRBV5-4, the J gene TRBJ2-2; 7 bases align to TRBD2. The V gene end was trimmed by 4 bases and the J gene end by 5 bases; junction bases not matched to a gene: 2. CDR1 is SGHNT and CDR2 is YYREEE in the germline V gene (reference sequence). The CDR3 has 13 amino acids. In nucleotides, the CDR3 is TGTGCCAGCAGCCGGGGGGAGACCGGGGAGCTGTTTTTT. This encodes CASSRGETGELFF.

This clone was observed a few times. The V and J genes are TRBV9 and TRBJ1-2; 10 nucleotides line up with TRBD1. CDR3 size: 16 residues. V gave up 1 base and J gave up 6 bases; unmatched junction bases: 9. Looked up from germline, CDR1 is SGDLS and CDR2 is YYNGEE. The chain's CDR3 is CASSVRSMDRGDGYTF. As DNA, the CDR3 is TGTGCCAGCAGCGTACGAAGCATGGACAGGGGGGATGGCTACACCTTC. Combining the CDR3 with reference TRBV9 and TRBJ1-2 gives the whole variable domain DSGVTQTPKHLITATGQRVTLRCSPRSGDLSVYWYQQSLDQGLQFLIQYYNGEERAKGNILERFSAQQFPDLHSELNLSSLELGDSALYFCASSVRSMDRGDGYTFGSGTRLTVV.

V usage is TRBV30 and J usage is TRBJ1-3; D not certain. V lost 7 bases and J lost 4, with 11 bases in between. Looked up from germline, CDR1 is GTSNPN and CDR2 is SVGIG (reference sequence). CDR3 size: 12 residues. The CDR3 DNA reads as TGTGCCTCCTGGACCCCAGGAAACACCATATATTTT. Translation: CASWTPGNTIYF.

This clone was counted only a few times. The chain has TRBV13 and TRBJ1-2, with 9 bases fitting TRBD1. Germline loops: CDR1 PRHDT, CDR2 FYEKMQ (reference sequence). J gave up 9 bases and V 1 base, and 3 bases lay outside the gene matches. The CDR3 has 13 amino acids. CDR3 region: CASSLEQGASYTF. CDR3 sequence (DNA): TGTGCCAGCAGCTTAGAACAGGGGGCTAGCTACACCTTC.

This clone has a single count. CDR3 nucleotide sequence: TGCAGCGTTGAGGGGGGGAACACAGATACGCAGTATTTT. This sequence encodes CSVEGGNTDTQYF. The chain employs TRBV29-1 and TRBJ2-3, with 7 bases matching TRBD2. The J segment lost 2 bases and the V segment lost 3 bases, leaving 2 bases of the junction unmatched. The CDR3 loop spans 13 amino acids. Germline CDR1 and CDR2: SQVTM and ANQGSEA.

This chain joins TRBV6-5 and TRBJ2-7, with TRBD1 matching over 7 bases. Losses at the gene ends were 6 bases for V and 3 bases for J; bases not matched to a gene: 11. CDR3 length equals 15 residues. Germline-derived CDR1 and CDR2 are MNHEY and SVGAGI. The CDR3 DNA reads TGTGCCAGCAGCCGGACCGGGACAGTCGTCTACGAGCAGTACTTC. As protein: CASSRTGTVVYEQYF.

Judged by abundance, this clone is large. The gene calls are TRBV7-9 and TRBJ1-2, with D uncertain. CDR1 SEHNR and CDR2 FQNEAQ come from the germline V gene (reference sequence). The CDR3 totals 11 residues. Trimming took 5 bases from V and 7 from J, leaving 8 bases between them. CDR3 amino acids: CASSARGGYTF. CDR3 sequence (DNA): TGTGCCAGCAGCGCCAGAGGTGGCTACACCTTC. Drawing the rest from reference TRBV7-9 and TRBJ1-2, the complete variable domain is DTGVSQNPRHKITKRGQNVTFRCDPISEHNRLYWYRQTLGQGPEFLTYFQNEAQLEKSRLLSDRFSAERPKGSFSTLEIQRTEQGDSAMYLCASSARGGYTFGSGTRLTVV.

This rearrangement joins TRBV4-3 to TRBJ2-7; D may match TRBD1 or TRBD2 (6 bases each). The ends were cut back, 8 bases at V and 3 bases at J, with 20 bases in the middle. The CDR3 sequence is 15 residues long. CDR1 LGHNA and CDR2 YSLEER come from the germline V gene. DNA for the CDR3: TGCGCCAGCGGTGGGGGGCCGGGGCAGGGCTACGAGCAGTACTTC. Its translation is CASGGGPGQGYEQYF.

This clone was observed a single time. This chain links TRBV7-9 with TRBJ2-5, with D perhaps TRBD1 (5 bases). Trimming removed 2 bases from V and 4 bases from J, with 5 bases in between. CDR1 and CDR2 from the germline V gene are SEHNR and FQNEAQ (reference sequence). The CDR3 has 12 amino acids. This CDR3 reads CASSLRGETQYF. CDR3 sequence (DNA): TGTGCCAGCAGCTTAAGGGGAGAGACCCAGTACTTC. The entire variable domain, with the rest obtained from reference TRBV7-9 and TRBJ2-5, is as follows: DTGVSQNPRHKITKRGQNVTFRCDPISEHNRLYWYRQTLGQGPEFLTYFQNEAQLEKSRLLSDRFSAERPKGSFSTLEIQRTEQGDSAMYLCASSLRGETQYFGPGTRLLVL.

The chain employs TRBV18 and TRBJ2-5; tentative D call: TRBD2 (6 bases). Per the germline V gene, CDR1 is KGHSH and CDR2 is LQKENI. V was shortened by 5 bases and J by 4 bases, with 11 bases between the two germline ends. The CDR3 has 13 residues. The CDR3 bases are TGTGCCAGCTCAACCGGGACTTTAGAGACCCAGTACTTC. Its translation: CASSTGTLETQYF.

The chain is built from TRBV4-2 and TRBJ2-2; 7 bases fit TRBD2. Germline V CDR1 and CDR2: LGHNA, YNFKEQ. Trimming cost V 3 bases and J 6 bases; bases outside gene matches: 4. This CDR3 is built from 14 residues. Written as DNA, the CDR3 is TGTGCCAGCAGCCAGAGGGAGGGGCCCGGGGAGCTGTTTTTT. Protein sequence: CASSQREGPGELFF.

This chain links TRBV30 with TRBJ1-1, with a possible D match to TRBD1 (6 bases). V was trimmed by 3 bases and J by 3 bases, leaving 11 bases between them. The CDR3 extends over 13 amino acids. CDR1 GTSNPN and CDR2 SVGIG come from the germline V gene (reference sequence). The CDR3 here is CAWRGRGDTEAFF. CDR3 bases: TGTGCCTGGAGGGGCAGGGGAGACACTGAAGCTTTCTTT. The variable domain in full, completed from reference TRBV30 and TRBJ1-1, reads SQTIHQWPATLVQPVGSPLSLECTVEGTSNPNLYWYRQAAGRGLQLLFYSVGIGQISSEVPQNLSASRPQDRQFILSSKKLLLSDSGFYLCAWRGRGDTEAFFGQGTRLTVV.

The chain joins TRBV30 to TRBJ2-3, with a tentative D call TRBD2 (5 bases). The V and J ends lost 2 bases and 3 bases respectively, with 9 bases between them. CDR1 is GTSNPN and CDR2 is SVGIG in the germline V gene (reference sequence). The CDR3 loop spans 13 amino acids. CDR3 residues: CAWSTPGTDTQYF. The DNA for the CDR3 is TGTGCCTGGAGTACCCCGGGGACAGATACGCAGTATTTT.

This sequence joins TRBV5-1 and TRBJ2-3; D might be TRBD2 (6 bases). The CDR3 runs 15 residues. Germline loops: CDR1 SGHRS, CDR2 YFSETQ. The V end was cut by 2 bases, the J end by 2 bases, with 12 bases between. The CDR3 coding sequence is TGCGCCAGCAGCTTAAGTAGCGGCCCCACAGATACGCAGTATTTT. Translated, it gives CASSLSSGPTDTQYF.